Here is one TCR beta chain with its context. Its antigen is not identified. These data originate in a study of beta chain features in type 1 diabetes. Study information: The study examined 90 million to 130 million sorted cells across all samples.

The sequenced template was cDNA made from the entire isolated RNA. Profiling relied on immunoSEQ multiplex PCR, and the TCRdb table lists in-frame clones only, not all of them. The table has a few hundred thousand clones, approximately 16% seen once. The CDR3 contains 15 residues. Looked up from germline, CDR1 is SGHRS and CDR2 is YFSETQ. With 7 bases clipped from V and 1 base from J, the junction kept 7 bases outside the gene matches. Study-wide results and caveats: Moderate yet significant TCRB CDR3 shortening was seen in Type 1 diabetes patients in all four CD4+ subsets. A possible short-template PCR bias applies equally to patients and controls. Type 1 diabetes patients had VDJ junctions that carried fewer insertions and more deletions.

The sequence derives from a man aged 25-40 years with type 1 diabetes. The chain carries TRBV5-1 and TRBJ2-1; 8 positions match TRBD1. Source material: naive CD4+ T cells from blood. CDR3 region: CASGITGGSYNEQFF. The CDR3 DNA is TGCGCCAGCGGAATTACAGGGGGGTCCTACAATGAGCAGTTCTTC.